Below are 19 T cell receptor beta chains sequenced from a single sample in a study of CD8 T cells in Susac syndrome (dated by TCRdb to the late 2010s). Libraries were constructed by the immunoSEQ multiplex PCR assay. RNA was extracted with the RNeasy kit and about 0.5 to 1 ug was reverse transcribed using random hexamers. TCRdb applied fastp at Q25 and MiXCR to the public reads, then kept only in-frame beta chains. Each CDR3 protein gets just one entry, which takes the most common genes and DNA from the rows behind it. This sample lists around 230,000 distinct CDR3 sequences; about 96% were detected once. The top ten clones comprise about 0.088% of the sample. The specimen was CD4+ T cells from PBMCs. The receptor set was obtained from a human donor with multiple sclerosis.

The chain recombines TRBV20-1 with TRBJ2-3, with D perhaps TRBD1 (5 bases). CDR1 is DFQATT and CDR2 is SNEGSKA in the germline V gene (reference sequence). V lost 5 bases to trimming and J lost 3 bases, with 9 bases between them. The CDR3 has 12 amino acids. CDR3 sequence (DNA): TGCAGTGCTTCGCCAGGGACAGATACGCAGTATTTT. It yields the protein CSASPGTDTQYF.

The rearrangement joins TRBV9 to TRBJ2-1; the D gene could be TRBD1 or TRBD2 (5 bases each). This CDR3 comprises 14 residues. V lost 0 bases and J lost 6, with 10 bases in between. Per germline, CDR1 SGDLS and CDR2 YYNGEE. The CDR3 region is CASSVGTGTNEQFF. The CDR3 nucleotides are TGTGCCAGCAGCGTAGGTACTGGGACCAATGAGCAGTTCTTC.

The chain employs TRBV29-1 and TRBJ2-7; maybe TRBD1 (6 bases). Germline V gene sequence: CDR1 SQVTM, CDR2 ANQGSEA. The CDR3 is 11 amino acids. With 6 bases removed from V and 6 bases from J, the gap between germline ends came to 12 bases. As DNA, the CDR3 is TGCAGCGTCGAGACAGGCGCCGAGCAGTACTTC. Translating it yields CSVETGAEQYF.

This chain connects TRBV7-9 to TRBJ2-1, with 8 bases identical to TRBD2. V lost 5 bases to trimming and J lost 0 bases; unmatched junction nucleotides: 9. Germline lookup yields CDR1 SEHNR and CDR2 FQNEAQ (reference sequence). CDR3 size: 17 residues. This chain's CDR3 is CASSEGTREDSYNEQFF. The CDR3 coding sequence is TGTGCCAGCAGCGAAGGGACTAGGGAAGACTCCTACAATGAGCAGTTCTTC.

The chain carries TRBV27 and TRBJ1-1; D is ambiguous. This CDR3 is built from 12 residues. Germline CDR1 and CDR2: MNHEY and SMNVEV (reference sequence). Trimming cost V 8 bases and J 4 bases, with 11 bases left between them. The CDR3, as DNA: TGTGCCAGCGGAGTAGGGAGCACTGAAGCTTTCTTT. It specifies CASGVGSTEAFF.

The chain is built from TRBV20-1 and TRBJ2-1, with 10 positions matching TRBD2. This CDR3 is 15 amino acids long. The trim removed 6 bases at V and 7 bases at J, leaving 12 bases unmatched. Germline-derived CDR1 and CDR2 are DFQATT and SNEGSKA (reference sequence). The CDR3: CSAQTPAGGRNEQFF. The CDR3 DNA reads as TGCAGTGCCCAGACTCCAGCGGGAGGGCGGAATGAGCAGTTCTTC.

The chain is built from TRBV7-9 and TRBJ2-2; TRBD2 matches at 7 bases. The junction had 3 bases not matched to a gene; V was cut back by 6 bases and J by 5 bases. Germline V lookup: CDR1 SEHNR, CDR2 FQNEAQ (reference sequence). The CDR3 totals 13 residues. The CDR3 bases are TGTGCCAGCAGGCGGCGGGAGACCGGGGAGCTGTTTTTT. Its protein product is CASRRRETGELFF.

The CDR3 nucleotides are TGTGCCAGCAGCATACGGGGAAGATCACTTGCAGAGACCCAGTACTTC. It encodes CASSIRGRSLAETQYF. The genes are TRBV3-1 and TRBJ2-5, with D possibly matching TRBD2 (5 bases). The V gene lost 5 bases and the J gene lost 4 bases, with 20 bases spanning the gap. CDR3 length: 16 residues. Germline assignment: CDR1 LGHDT and CDR2 YNNKEL (reference sequence).

This chain joins TRBV23-1 and TRBJ2-7, with a tentative D call TRBD1 (6 bases). TRBV23-1 is an ORF, and what it does is uncertain. CDR3 length: 15 amino acids. V lost 2 bases and J 0 bases, leaving 11 bases between the germline ends. DNA for the CDR3: TGCGCCAGCAGTCAACTCCCGGACAGCTCCTACGAGCAGTACTTC. The encoded protein is CASSQLPDSSYEQYF.

The rearrangement joins TRBV20-1 to TRBJ1-5, with D unclear. The CDR3 covers 15 residues. Per germline, CDR1 DFQATT and CDR2 SNEGSKA (reference sequence). Trimming left V 0 bases short and J 3 bases short, with 12 bases between. CDR3 loop: CSARDKKVPNQPQHF. The CDR3 DNA is TGCAGTGCTAGAGACAAGAAGGTCCCCAATCAGCCCCAGCATTTT.

The chain is built from TRBV30 and TRBJ1-4; D ambiguous. Looked up from germline, CDR1 is GTSNPN and CDR2 is SVGIG (reference sequence). The CDR3 is made up of 12 amino acids. The V end lost 3 bases, the J end lost 4 bases, and 6 bases lay between the germline ends. The CDR3 sequence: CAWRGLNEKLFF. The CDR3 DNA sequence: TGTGCCTGGAGGGGTCTTAATGAAAAACTGTTTTTT.

This chain uses TRBV2 with TRBJ1-6; D gene ambiguous. The CDR3 has 14 residues. V was pared by 7 bases and J by 7 bases, with 14 bases between. In germline, CDR1 is SNHLY, CDR2 FYNNEI. CDR3 bases: TGTGCCAGCACTCTGGCTAGCCAGAATTCACCCCTCCACTTT. This translates into CASTLASQNSPLHF. The whole variable domain, remainder taken from reference TRBV2 and TRBJ1-6, is EPEVTQTPSHQVTQMGQEVILRCVPISNHLYFYWYRQILGQKVEFLVSFYNNEISEKSEIFDDQFSVERPDGSNFTLKIRSTKLEDSAMYFCASTLASQNSPLHFGNGTRLTVT.

The V gene is TRBV3-1, the J gene TRBJ2-7; D may be TRBD2 (6 bases). The V gene lost 4 bases and the J gene lost 5 bases, with 15 bases spanning the gap. Germline V gene lookup returns CDR1 LGHDT and CDR2 YNNKEL (reference sequence). This CDR3 has 14 amino acids. This CDR3 reads CASSPPGRGNEQYF. In nucleotides, the CDR3 is TGTGCCAGCAGCCCTCCGGGTCGGGGGAACGAGCAGTACTTC.

The chain is built from TRBV18 and TRBJ1-2; D uncertain. CDR1 is KGHSH, CDR2 LQKENI, per germline. Trimming pared 5 bases from V and 6 bases from J, leaving 10 bases between. CDR3 size: 12 residues. The CDR3 sequence: CASSARTDGYTF. The CDR3 DNA follows: TGTGCCAGCTCAGCTCGTACCGATGGCTACACCTTC.

The J gene is TRBJ2-3, the V gene TRBV6-1, with D possibly matching TRBD2 (6 bases). From germline, CDR1 is MNHNS and CDR2 SASEGT. V lost 7 bases and J lost 7, with 12 bases in between. CDR3 length: 12 residues. CDR3 nucleotides: TGTGCCAGCACTTGGGCGGGGAATACGCAGTATTTT. Its protein product is CASTWAGNTQYF.

This clonotype was recorded once. The chain uses TRBV6-2 or TRBV6-3 and TRBJ2-5; D ambiguous. Per the germline V gene, CDR1 is MNHEY and CDR2 is SVGEGT. The CDR3 covers 12 residues. Trimming took off 5 bases at V and 5 bases at J, with 9 bases between the two ends. CDR3 coding DNA: TGTGCCAGCAGTCACCAGTTGGAGACCCAGTACTTC. It is translated as CASSHQLETQYF.

The chain joins TRBV27 to TRBJ2-1, with 7 bases matching TRBD1. The CDR3 is 12 residues long. Germline values: CDR1 MNHEY, CDR2 SMNVEV (reference sequence). Trimming removed 10 bases from V and 4 bases from J; junction bases left unmatched: 4. The CDR3 spells CAITGQYNEQFF. The CDR3, as DNA: TGTGCCATCACGGGACAGTACAATGAGCAGTTCTTC.

The CDR3 coding sequence is TGCAGCGTTGAAGACAGGTCCAACTATGGCTACACCTTC. It codes for CSVEDRSNYGYTF. V is TRBV29-1 and J is TRBJ1-2; D gene ambiguous. CDR1 is SQVTM, CDR2 ANQGSEA, per germline. Trimming stripped 0 bases from V and 2 bases from J, with 7 bases between. The CDR3 is 13 amino acids.

In this sample, this clonotype turned up once. The chain is built from TRBV6-2 or TRBV6-3 and TRBJ2-1; 10 bases are a match to TRBD2. The CDR3 totals 13 residues. From germline, CDR1 is MNHEY and CDR2 SVGEGT. Germline trimming cut 8 bases from V and 7 bases from J; bases unmatched to any gene: 5. The CDR3 spells CASDLTSGNEQFF. In DNA form, the CDR3 reads TGTGCCAGCGATCTGACTAGCGGGAATGAGCAGTTCTTC.